This T cell receptor beta chain was profiled in a study of blood T cell repertoires in COVID-19. How the authors handled the data: Amplification of reference gene primers provided the estimated nucleated cell counts. Produced via immunoSEQ multiplex PCR; TCRdb's table is partial and in-frame only. V and J calls and clone size follow that table, whereas D and trimming were derived from the DNA. In the table there are some 310,000 clones, around 86% of which are singletons. The CDR3 has 13 amino acids. Germline V gives CDR1 SNHLY, CDR2 FYNNEI. The J segment lost 9 bases and the V segment lost 6 bases, leaving 5 bases of the junction unmatched.

Material: peripheral blood. The sequence derives from a man aged 45-60 years with active or convalescent COVID-19. The V gene is TRBV2, the J gene TRBJ1-6, with TRBD1 matching over 7 bases. The CDR3 DNA reads TGTGCCAGCAGCACAGGGGCGGCTTCACCCCTCCACTTT. Translating gives CASSTGAASPLHF.